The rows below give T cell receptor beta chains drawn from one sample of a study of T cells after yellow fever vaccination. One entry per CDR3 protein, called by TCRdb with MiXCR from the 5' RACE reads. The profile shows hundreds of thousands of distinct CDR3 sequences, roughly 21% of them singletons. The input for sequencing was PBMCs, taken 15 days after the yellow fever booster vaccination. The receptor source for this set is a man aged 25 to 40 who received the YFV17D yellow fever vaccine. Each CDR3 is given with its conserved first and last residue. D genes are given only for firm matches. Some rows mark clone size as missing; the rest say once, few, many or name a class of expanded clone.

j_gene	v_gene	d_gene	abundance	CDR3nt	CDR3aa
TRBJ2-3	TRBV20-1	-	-	TGCAGTGCTAGTGAAACACATGGGATCACAGATACGCAGTATTTT	CSASETHGITDTQYF
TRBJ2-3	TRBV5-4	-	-	TGTGCCAGCAGCAGGACTACCACAGATACGCAGTATTTT	CASSRTTTDTQYF
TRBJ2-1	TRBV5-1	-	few	TGCGCCAGCAGCCAGGCCCCGACAGAGTACAATGAGCAGTTCTTC	CASSQAPTEYNEQFF
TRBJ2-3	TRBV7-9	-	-	TGTGCCAGCAGCTTAGCTCGAGGGGGTGAGACAGATACGCAGTATTTT	CASSLARGGETDTQYF
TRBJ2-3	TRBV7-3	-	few	TGTGCCAGCAGCTTAACGCCTAGCACAGATACGCAGTATTTT	CASSLTPSTDTQYF
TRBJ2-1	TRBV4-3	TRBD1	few	TGCGCCAGCAGCCAAGAAACAGGGGACGGACATGAGCAGTTCTTC	CASSQETGDGHEQFF
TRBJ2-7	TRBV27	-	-	TGTGCCAGCAGTTTATCTCCCTACTCCTACGAGCAGTACTTC	CASSLSPYSYEQYF
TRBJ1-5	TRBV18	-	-	TGTGCCAGCTCTCGGGCGGGGGGAAATCAGCCCCAGCATTTT	CASSRAGGNQPQHF
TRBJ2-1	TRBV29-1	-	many	TGCAGCGTTGAGTTTCTTAGGGATAAAATCAATGAGCAGTTCTTC	CSVEFLRDKINEQFF
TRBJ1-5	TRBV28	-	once	TGTGCCAGCAGTTTAACAGGGTCGAAGTTCAACCCTTATAGCAATCAGCCCCAGCATTTT	CASSLTGSKFNPYSNQPQHF